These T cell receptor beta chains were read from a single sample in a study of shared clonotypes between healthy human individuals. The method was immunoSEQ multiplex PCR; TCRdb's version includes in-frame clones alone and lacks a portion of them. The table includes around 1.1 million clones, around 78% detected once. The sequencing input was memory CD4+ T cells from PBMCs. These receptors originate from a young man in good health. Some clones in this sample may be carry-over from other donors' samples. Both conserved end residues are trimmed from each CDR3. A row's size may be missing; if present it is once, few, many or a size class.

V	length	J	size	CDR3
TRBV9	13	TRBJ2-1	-	ASSAAGASYNEQF
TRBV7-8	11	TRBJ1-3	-	ASRPGSGNTIY
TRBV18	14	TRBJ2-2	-	ASSETSIANTGELF
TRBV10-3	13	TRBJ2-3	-	ATSVGGSSTDTQY
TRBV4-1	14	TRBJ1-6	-	ASSRLRDRVNSPLH
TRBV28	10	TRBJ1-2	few	ASKQGDYGYT
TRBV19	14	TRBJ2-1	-	ASSGDRVVRGNEQF
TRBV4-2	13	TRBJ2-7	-	ASSQDHGGRYEQY
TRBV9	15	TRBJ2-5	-	ASSTTLTSGTGETQY
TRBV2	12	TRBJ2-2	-	ASMRSSPRGELF
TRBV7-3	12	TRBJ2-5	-	ASSLQWGQETQY
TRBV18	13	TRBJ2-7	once	ASSPPSGSTYEQY
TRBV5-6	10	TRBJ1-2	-	ASSPGPYGYT
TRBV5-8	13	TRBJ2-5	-	ASSLAPTVGGTQY
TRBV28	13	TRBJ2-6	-	ASGRTGSGANVLT
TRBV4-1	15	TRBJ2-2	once	ASSQDVLASGSGELF
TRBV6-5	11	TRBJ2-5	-	ASRHRGGETQY
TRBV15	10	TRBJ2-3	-	ATRGRLDTQY
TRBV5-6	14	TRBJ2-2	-	ASSPRTSGSTGELF
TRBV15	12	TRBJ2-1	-	ATSRVSVASVEF
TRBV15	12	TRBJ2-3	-	ASQIGSFTDTQY
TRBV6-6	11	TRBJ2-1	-	ASSYEKYNEQF
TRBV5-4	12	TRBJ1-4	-	ASSFSRSDEKLF
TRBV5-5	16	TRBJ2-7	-	ASSLAGTSGAGSYEQY
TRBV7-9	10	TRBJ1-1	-	ASSWEKGGAF
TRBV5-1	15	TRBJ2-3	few	ASSLGGTSGGQDTQY
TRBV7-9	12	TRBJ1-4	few	ASSPMGANEKLF
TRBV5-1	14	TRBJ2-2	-	ASSLRGDMGAGELF
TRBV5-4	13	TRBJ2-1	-	ASSRTSGEDNEQF